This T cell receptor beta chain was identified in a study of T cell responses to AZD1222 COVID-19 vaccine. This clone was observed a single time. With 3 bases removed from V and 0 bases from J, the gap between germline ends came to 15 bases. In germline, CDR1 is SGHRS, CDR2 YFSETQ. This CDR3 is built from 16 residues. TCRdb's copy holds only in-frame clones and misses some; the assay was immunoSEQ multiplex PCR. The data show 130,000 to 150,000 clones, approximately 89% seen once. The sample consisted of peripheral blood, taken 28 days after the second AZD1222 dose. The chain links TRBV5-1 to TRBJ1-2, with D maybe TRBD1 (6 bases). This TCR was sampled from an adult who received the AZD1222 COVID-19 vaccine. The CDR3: CASSSGHPNPNYGYTF. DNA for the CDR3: TGCGCCAGCAGCTCGGGACATCCGAATCCTAACTATGGCTACACCTTC.